This T cell receptor beta chain was recorded in a study of cytomegalovirus exposure and HLA in healthy donors. Clones were sequenced by immunoSEQ multiplex PCR, and TCRdb holds only the in-frame ones, with some missing. The sample lists tens of thousands of clones; around 90% were seen once. Germline V gene data show CDR1 as LNHDA and CDR2 as SQIVND (reference sequence). V trimming: 5 bases; J trimming: 3 bases; junction bases outside the gene matches: 3. The CDR3 is made up of 13 amino acids. The sequenced sample was PBMCs. The receptor comes from a man aged 18 to 29 in good health and CMV-seronegative. This sequence joins TRBV19 and TRBJ1-1; 7 positions agree with TRBD1. Here the CDR3 reads CASSPGQDTEAFF. CDR3 bases: TGTGCCAGTAGTCCCGGACAGGACACTGAAGCTTTCTTT.